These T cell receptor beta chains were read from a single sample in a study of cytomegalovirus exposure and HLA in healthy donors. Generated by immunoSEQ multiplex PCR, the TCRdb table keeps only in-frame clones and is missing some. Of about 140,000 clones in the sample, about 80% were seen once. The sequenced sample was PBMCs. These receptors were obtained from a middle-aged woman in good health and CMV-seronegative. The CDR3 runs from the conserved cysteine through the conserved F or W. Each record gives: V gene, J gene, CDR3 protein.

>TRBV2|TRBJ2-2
CASRGQITGELFF
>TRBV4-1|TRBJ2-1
CASSVTQTVLEQFF
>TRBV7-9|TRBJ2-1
CASSSAKGQDDSYNEQFF
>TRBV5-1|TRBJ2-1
CASSLDFGGGYNEQFF
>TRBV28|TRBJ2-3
CASSFRTFTDTQYF
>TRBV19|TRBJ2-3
CASSNGWAGIASTDTQYF
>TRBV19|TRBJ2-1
CASSLAGKYNEQFF
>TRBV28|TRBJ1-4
CASSTRTGGFEKLFF
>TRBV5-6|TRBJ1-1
CASSLAVQGNTEAFF
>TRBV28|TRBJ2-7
CASRSSGRSYEQYF
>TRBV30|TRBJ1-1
CAWSVDGTYLLTFF
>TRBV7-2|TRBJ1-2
CASSLAGGLAYGYTF
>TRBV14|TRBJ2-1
CASSHSRTSAYNEQFF
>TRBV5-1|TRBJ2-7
CASSLDGTALIEQYF
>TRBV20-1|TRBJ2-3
CIIYGGGIWNF